The table lists the clone carrying this T cell receptor (beta chain) with a few counts. No antigen is known for it. This entry belongs to a study of beta chain features in type 1 diabetes. Study observations and caveats: TCRB rearrangement may or may not be influenced by HLA type; here this remained unresolved. Naive, central memory and Treg TCRB repertoires appeared more alike in patients than in healthy donors.

Sequenced material consisted of expressed TCRB transcripts (all of the isolated RNA was reverse transcribed). Here immunoSEQ multiplex PCR was the method, and the copy in TCRdb shows in-frame clones only, minus some. The table shows 430,000 or so clones, with 11% occurring only once. This CDR3 region has 12 residues. V lost 0 bases and J 7 bases, leaving 7 bases between the germline ends. CDR1 is SGHTA, CDR2 FQGNSA, per germline. The clonotype comes from a woman younger than 35 in good health. Source material: naive CD4+ T cells from blood. The genes are TRBV7-2 and TRBJ2-7; the D is unclear. CDR3 sequence: CASSLASREQYF. CDR3 bases: TGTGCCAGCAGCTTAGCGTCTCGGGAGCAGTACTTC.